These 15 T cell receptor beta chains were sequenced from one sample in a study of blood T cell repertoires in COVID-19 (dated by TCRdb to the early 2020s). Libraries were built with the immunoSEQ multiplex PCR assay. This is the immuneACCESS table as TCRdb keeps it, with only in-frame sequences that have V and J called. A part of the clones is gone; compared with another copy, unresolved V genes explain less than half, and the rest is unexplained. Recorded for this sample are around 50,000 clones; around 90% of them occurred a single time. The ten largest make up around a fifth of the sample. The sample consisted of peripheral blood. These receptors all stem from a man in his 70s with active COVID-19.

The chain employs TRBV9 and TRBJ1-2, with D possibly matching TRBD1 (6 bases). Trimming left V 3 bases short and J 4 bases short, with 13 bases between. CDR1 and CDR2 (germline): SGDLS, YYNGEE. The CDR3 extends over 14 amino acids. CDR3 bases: TGTGCCAGCAGCGCCTCACGGGGGGCCTATGGCTACACCTTC. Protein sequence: CASSASRGAYGYTF. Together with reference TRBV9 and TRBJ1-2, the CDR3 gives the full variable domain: DSGVTQTPKHLITATGQRVTLRCSPRSGDLSVYWYQQSLDQGLQFLIQYYNGEERAKGNILERFSAQQFPDLHSELNLSSLELGDSALYFCASSASRGAYGYTFGSGTRLTVV.

The CDR3, as DNA: TGTGCCAGCAGGGGCGGACAGTTAAACACTGAAGCTTTCTTT. Translating gives CASRGGQLNTEAFF. The V gene is TRBV2, the J gene TRBJ1-1; D may be TRBD1 (6 bases). Deletions cut 6 bases from V and 2 bases from J, with 13 bases between. Per germline, CDR1 SNHLY and CDR2 FYNNEI. This CDR3 region has 14 residues.

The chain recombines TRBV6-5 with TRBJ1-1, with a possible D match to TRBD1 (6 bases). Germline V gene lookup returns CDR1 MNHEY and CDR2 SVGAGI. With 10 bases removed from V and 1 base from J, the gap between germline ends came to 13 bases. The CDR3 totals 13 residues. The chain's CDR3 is CAKGDRKNTEAFF. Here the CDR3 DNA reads TGTGCCAAGGGAGACAGGAAGAACACTGAAGCTTTCTTT.

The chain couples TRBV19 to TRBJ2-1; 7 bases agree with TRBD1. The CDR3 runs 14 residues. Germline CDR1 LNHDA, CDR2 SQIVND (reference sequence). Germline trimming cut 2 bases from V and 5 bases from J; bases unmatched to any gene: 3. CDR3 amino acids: CASSIMGQHNEQFF. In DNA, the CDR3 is TGTGCCAGTAGTATAATGGGACAGCACAATGAGCAGTTCTTC.

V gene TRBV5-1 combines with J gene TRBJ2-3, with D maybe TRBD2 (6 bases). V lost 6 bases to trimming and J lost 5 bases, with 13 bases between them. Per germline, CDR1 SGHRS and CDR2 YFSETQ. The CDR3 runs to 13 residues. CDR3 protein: CASNIGGRDTQYF. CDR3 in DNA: TGCGCCAGCAACATTGGAGGGAGAGATACGCAGTATTTT.

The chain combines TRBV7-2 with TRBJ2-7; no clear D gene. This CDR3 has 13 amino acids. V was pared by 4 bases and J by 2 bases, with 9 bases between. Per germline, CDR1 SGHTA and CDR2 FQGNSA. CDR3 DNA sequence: TGTGCCAGCAGCTCCCGGGTAGCCTACGAGCAGTACTTC. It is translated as CASSSRVAYEQYF.

The CDR3 sequence: CATSREGAGGPQETQYF. The CDR3 DNA is TGTGCCACCAGCAGAGAAGGGGCGGGAGGGCCTCAAGAGACCCAGTACTTC. This chain links TRBV15 with TRBJ2-5; TRBD2 matches 9 bases. Losses at the gene ends were 0 bases for V and 2 bases for J; bases not matched to a gene: 7. The CDR3 runs 17 residues. Germline V gene lookup returns CDR1 LNHNV and CDR2 YYDKDF (reference sequence).

The chain's CDR3 is CASSENRDRPFISSYEQYF. The DNA of the CDR3 is TGTGCCAGCAGTGAGAACCGGGACAGGCCCTTCATCAGCTCCTACGAGCAGTACTTC. The J gene is TRBJ2-7, the V gene TRBV2; 8 bases are shared with TRBD1. V lost 3 bases, J lost 0 bases, and 16 bases stayed unmatched. This CDR3 is 19 amino acids long. Germline assignment: CDR1 SNHLY and CDR2 FYNNEI. The full variable domain, with the rest looked up from reference TRBV2 and TRBJ2-7, is EPEVTQTPSHQVTQMGQEVILRCVPISNHLYFYWYRQILGQKVEFLVSFYNNEISEKSEIFDDQFSVERPDGSNFTLKIRSTKLEDSAMYFCASSENRDRPFISSYEQYFGPGTRLTVT.

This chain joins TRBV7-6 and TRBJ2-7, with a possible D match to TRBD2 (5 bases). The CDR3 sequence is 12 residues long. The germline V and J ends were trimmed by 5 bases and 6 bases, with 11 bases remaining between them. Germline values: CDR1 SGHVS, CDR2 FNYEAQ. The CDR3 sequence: CASSQRTSEQYF. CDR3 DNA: TGTGCCAGCAGCCAAAGAACTAGCGAGCAGTACTTC.

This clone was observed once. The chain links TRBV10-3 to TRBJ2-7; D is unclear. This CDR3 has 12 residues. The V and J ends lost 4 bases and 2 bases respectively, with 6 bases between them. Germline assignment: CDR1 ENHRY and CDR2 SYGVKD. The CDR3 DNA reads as TGTGCCATCAGTGCGGTCCCCTACGAGCAGTACTTC. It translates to CAISAVPYEQYF.

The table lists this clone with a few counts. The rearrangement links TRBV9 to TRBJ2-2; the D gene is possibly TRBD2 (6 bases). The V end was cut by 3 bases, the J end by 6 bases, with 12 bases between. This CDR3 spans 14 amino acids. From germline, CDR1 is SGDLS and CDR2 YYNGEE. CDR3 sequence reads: CASSAGDVAGELFF. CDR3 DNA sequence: TGTGCCAGCAGCGCGGGGGATGTTGCCGGGGAGCTGTTTTTT.

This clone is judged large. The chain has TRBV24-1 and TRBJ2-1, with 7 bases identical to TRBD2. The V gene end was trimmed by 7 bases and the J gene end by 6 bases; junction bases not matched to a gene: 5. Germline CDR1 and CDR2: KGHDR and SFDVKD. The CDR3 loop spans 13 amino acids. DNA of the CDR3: TGTGCCACCAGCCAATGGGAGGGCAATGAGCAGTTCTTC. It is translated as CATSQWEGNEQFF.

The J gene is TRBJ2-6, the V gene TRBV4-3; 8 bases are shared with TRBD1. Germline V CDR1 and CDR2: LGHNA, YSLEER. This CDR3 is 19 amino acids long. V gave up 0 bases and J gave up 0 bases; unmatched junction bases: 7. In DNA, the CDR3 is TGCGCCAGCAGCCAAGATTTGAGGACAGGGAGCTCTGGGGCCAACGTCCTGACTTTC. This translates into CASSQDLRTGSSGANVLTF.

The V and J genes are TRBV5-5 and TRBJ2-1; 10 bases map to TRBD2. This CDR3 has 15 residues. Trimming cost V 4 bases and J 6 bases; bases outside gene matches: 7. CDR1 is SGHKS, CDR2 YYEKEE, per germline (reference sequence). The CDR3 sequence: CASSQAGGPVNEQFF. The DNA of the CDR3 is TGTGCCAGCAGCCAAGCGGGAGGGCCTGTCAATGAGCAGTTCTTC.

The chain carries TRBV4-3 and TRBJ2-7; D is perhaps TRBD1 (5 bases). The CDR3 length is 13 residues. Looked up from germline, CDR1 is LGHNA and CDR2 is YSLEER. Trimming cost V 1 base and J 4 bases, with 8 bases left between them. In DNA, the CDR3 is TGCGCCAGCAGCCAAGGTAACAGGTACGAGCAGTACTTC. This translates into CASSQGNRYEQYF.